Each of the 24 T cell receptor beta chains below was sequenced from the same sample in a study of regulatory T cells in long-lasting Graves disease (dated by TCRdb to the early 2020s). The sample's time point label is to be understood as: persistent/refractory GD, antithyroid drugs over 5 years with positive TRAb. For both TCR sequencing and RNA sequencing, RNA was extracted from PBMCs in TRIzol. The method behind the library was multiplex PCR. The instrument was an Illumina HiSeq 4000. CDR3 regions were amplified by Arm-PCR with iRepertoire HTBI primers to construct TCR beta libraries. TCRdb ran its own pipeline on the public reads, namely fastp trimming at Q25 and MiXCR clone calling, and kept in-frame beta chains. Each entry merges the rows of one CDR3 protein and shows their most common DNA and genes. The sample records almost 350,000 distinct CDR3 sequences, about 19% of which are singletons. The ten top clones hold less than 35% of the sample.

Here the sequenced sample was peripheral blood mononuclear cells (PBMCs), taken when the disease was refractory, from a patient treated with antithyroid drugs. All receptors come from a female donor with Graves disease.

This clonotype was found many times. The chain carries TRBV28 and TRBJ2-5, with 7 nucleotides matching TRBD2. Germline loops: CDR1 MDHEN, CDR2 SYDVKM. This CDR3 comprises 15 residues. J lost 2 bases, V lost 5 bases, and 8 bases had no gene match. The CDR3 sequence is CASSPHRDYQETQYF. Written as DNA, the CDR3 is TGTGCCAGCAGTCCGCACCGGGACTATCAAGAGACCCAGTACTTC.

This clonotype was counted between two and nine times. The V and J genes are TRBV7-3 and TRBJ2-2, with D uncertain. This CDR3 is built from 14 residues. Germline V CDR1 and CDR2: SGHTA, FQGTGA. Trimming shortened V by 2 bases and J by 6 bases, and 10 bases separated the two germline ends. DNA for the CDR3: TGTGCCAGCAGCTTAGGCAGCTCAGCCGGGGAGCTGTTTTTT. Encoded protein: CASSLGSSAGELFF.

Note on this clonotype: The conserved phenylalanine or tryptophan normally closing the CDR3 is absent here, so this likely arose from a read error. The chain employs TRBV12-3 or TRBV12-4 and TRBJ1-2, with D possibly matching TRBD1 (6 bases). The CDR3 totals 13 residues. Trimming left V 4 bases short and J 8 bases short, with 14 bases between. The CDR3 bases are TGTGCCAGCAGTTCATGGGGGGCGCAGGGCTACACCCTC. Its protein product is CASSSWGAQGYTL.

This chain connects TRBV5-1 to TRBJ2-7, with D possibly matching TRBD2 (5 bases). The germline CDR1 and CDR2 sequences are SGHRS and YFSETQ. V was clipped by 0 bases and J by 7 bases, with 35 bases between them. CDR3 size: 21 residues. The CDR3 spells CASSLAKLTHRIGNFSGEQYF. CDR3 bases: TGCGCCAGCAGCTTGGCCAAACTAACTCATCGTATCGGGAATTTCTCGGGAGAGCAGTACTTC.

This clonotype showed up many times. The chain carries TRBV6-5 and TRBJ1-1; D perhaps matches TRBD1 (6 bases). The germline V and J ends were trimmed by 2 bases and 5 bases, with 12 bases remaining between them. The CDR3 runs to 14 residues. The germline gives CDR1 MNHEY, CDR2 SVGAGI. The DNA of the CDR3 is TGTGCCAGCAGTTACAGGGGAGGGGGAACTGAAGCTTTCTTT. Its translation: CASSYRGGGTEAFF.

This sequence joins TRBV6-1 and TRBJ2-5, with 9 bases matching TRBD1. The CDR3 is made up of 16 amino acids. V trimming: 5 bases; J trimming: 5 bases; junction bases outside the gene matches: 12. CDR1 and CDR2 (germline): MNHNS, SASEGT. CDR3 DNA sequence: TGTGCCAGCAGTACCGGGACAGGGTGGGTACAGGAGACCCAGTACTTC. Translated: CASSTGTGWVQETQYF.

This clonotype showed up many times. The gene calls are TRBV27 and TRBJ1-6, with D perhaps TRBD1 (6 bases). The CDR3 is made up of 14 amino acids. The V gene lost 7 bases and the J gene lost 7 bases, with 14 bases spanning the gap. Germline CDR1 MNHEY, CDR2 SMNVEV (reference sequence). The CDR3 spells CASKPRGENSPLHF. In DNA, the CDR3 is TGTGCCAGCAAACCGAGGGGGGAGAATTCACCCCTCCACTTT.

Ten or more counts support this clonotype. The chain is built from TRBV11-3 and TRBJ2-7; TRBD2 agrees at 8 bases. V shed 0 bases, J shed 2 bases, and the junction held 3 bases outside the gene matches. CDR3 length: 15 amino acids. Looked up from germline, CDR1 is SGHNT and CDR2 is YENEEA. CDR3 region: CASSLDNSGTYEQYF. CDR3 DNA sequence: TGTGCCAGCAGCTTAGATAATAGCGGGACCTACGAGCAGTACTTC.

The chain combines TRBV11-2 with TRBJ2-7; TRBD2 aligns across 7 bases. CDR1 is SGHAT, CDR2 FQNNGV, per germline. The CDR3 loop spans 18 amino acids. V was clipped by 6 bases and J by 4 bases; unmatched bases: 21. The CDR3: CASRPLRVGSSGRYEQYF. The CDR3 DNA reads as TGTGCCAGCAGACCTTTAAGAGTGGGGTCTAGCGGTCGGTACGAGCAGTACTTC. Based on the CDR3 plus reference TRBV11-2 and TRBJ2-7, the full variable domain is EAGVAQSPRYKIIEKRQSVAFWCNPISGHATLYWYQQILGQGPKLLIQFQNNGVVDDSQLPKDRFSAERLKGVDSTLKIQPAKLEDSAVYLCASRPLRVGSSGRYEQYFGPGTRLTVT.

This clonotype was observed a handful of times. One junction end disagrees with the germline gene, perhaps due to a read error. This chain uses TRBV7-7 with TRBJ2-2; 9 nucleotides agree with TRBD1. The CDR3 contains 15 residues. Germline V gene lookup returns CDR1 SSHAT and CDR2 FNYEAQ (reference sequence). The CDR3 is CASSSGQGITGELFF. CDR3 sequence (DNA): TGTGCTAGCAGCTCGGGACAGGGAATCACCGGGGAGCTGTTTTTT.

A word on this clonotype: This may come from a read error, since a much larger clone is one base off. V usage is TRBV28 and J usage is TRBJ1-1; 9 bases map to TRBD1. Trimming cost V 5 bases and J 9 bases; bases outside gene matches: 7. Germline CDR1 reads MDHEN; CDR2 reads SYDVKM. The CDR3 covers 13 residues. CDR3 sequence (DNA): TGTGCCAGCAGTCCCCAGGACAGGGGCCAAGCTTTCTTT. Translating gives CASSPQDRGQAFF.

Only a few counts were recorded for this clonotype. The V call is TRBV7-9, the J call TRBJ1-1; D remains ambiguous. Looked up from germline, CDR1 is SEHNR and CDR2 is FQNEAQ (reference sequence). V was clipped by 4 bases and J by 0 bases, with 9 bases between them. The CDR3 spans 14 residues. DNA of the CDR3: TGTGCCAGCAGCTCCCTAGACGTGAACACTGAAGCTTTCTTT. This gives the protein CASSSLDVNTEAFF.

The J gene is TRBJ1-6, the V gene TRBV20-1; possible D gene TRBD1, 6 bases. The CDR3 spans 14 residues. V lost 3 bases to trimming and J lost 2 bases, with 8 bases between them. The germline gives CDR1 DFQATT, CDR2 SNEGSKA (reference sequence). Written as DNA, the CDR3 is TGCAGTGCTAGTGGGGGCACCTATAATTCACCCCTCCACTTT. It translates to CSASGGTYNSPLHF.

This clonotype was seen many times. The chain links TRBV9 to TRBJ1-1; 9 bases are a match to TRBD1. This CDR3 region has 15 residues. Trimming cost V 0 bases and J 6 bases; bases outside gene matches: 6. CDR1 SGDLS and CDR2 YYNGEE come from the germline V gene. CDR3 bases: TGTGCCAGCAGCGTAGGAACAGGGGGCTTGGCTGAAGCTTTCTTT. This encodes CASSVGTGGLAEAFF.

On this clonotype itself: This may be a read error: a much more frequent sequence differs by one nucleotide. The chain's CDR3 is CTSSEWTSGAYEQYF. The CDR3, as DNA: TGTACCAGCAGTGAATGGACTAGCGGCGCCTACGAGCAGTACTTC. This rearrangement joins TRBV2 to TRBJ2-7; 10 positions match TRBD2. Germline lookup yields CDR1 SNHLY and CDR2 FYNNEI. The CDR3 extends over 15 amino acids.

This clonotype was seen more than once but under ten times. The CDR3 spells CSAERETEAFF. In nucleotides, the CDR3 is TGCAGTGCTGAGCGCGAGACTGAAGCTTTCTTT. This chain links TRBV20-1 with TRBJ1-1; D call uncertain. The germline gives CDR1 DFQATT, CDR2 SNEGSKA (reference sequence). This CDR3 comprises 11 residues. V lost 5 bases and J lost 5, with 9 bases in between.

This clonotype was seen repeatedly, ten times or more. The chain links TRBV12-3 or TRBV12-4 to TRBJ1-2, with D possibly being TRBD1 (5 bases). Trimming left V 5 bases short and J 5 bases short, with 12 bases between. The CDR3 sequence is 13 residues long. As DNA, the CDR3 is TGTGCCAGCAGTCGGGACCGTAGATATGGCTACACCTTC. Its protein is CASSRDRRYGYTF.

This clonotype was detected a few times. V and J are TRBV30 and TRBJ2-7, with TRBD2 matching over 10 bases. The CDR3 totals 16 residues. Germline V gene lookup returns CDR1 GTSNPN and CDR2 SVGIG (reference sequence). Trimming cost V 0 bases and J 2 bases; bases outside gene matches: 7. CDR3 sequence (DNA): TGTGCCTGGAGTGTACTAAGGACTAGCGGAGCCTACGAGCAGTACTTC. This codes for CAWSVLRTSGAYEQYF.

This clonotype was recorded a few times. The chain joins TRBV5-1 to TRBJ1-3; perhaps TRBD1 as D (5 bases). Per germline, CDR1 SGHRS and CDR2 YFSETQ. Trimming removed 2 bases from V and 2 bases from J, with 5 bases in between. CDR3 length equals 13 residues. The chain's CDR3 is CASSLQAGNTIYF. The CDR3 DNA reads TGCGCCAGCAGCTTACAGGCTGGAAACACCATATATTTT.

There are a few counts of this clonotype. The rearrangement uses TRBV25-1 and TRBJ2-7; the match to TRBD2 covers 9 bases. The CDR3 length is 16 residues. Per the germline V gene, CDR1 is MGHDK and CDR2 is SYGVNS. With 5 bases clipped from V and 3 bases from J, the junction kept 11 bases outside the gene matches. The DNA for the CDR3 is TGTGCCAGCAGTCACACTAGCGGGCGACACCTCTACGAGCAGTACTTC. Protein: CASSHTSGRHLYEQYF.

The chain carries TRBV6-1 and TRBJ2-4; no reliable D call. Germline V gene data show CDR1 as MNHNS and CDR2 as SASEGT. Trimming shortened V by 7 bases and J by 1 base, and 20 bases separated the two germline ends. This CDR3 spans 17 amino acids. In DNA form, the CDR3 reads TGTGCCAGCACCTTCCCTTCCCAGTACGGGGCCAAAAACATTCAGTACTTC. Amino acid sequence: CASTFPSQYGAKNIQYF.

This clonotype has a count of ten or more. This chain connects TRBV7-9 to TRBJ2-7; no firm D call. The germline CDR1 and CDR2 sequences are SEHNR and FQNEAQ (reference sequence). This CDR3 region has 11 residues. Trimming shortened V by 1 base and J by 6 bases, and 4 bases separated the two germline ends. Written as DNA, the CDR3 is TGTGCCAGCAGCTTAGGCCCCGAGCAGTACTTC. It codes for CASSLGPEQYF.

This clonotype has a count of ten or more. The rearrangement links TRBV27 to TRBJ2-7; D is possibly TRBD1 (7 bases). Germline V gene lookup returns CDR1 MNHEY and CDR2 SMNVEV (reference sequence). This CDR3 has 16 amino acids. Trimming pared 2 bases from V and 5 bases from J, leaving 19 bases between. CDR3 sequence (DNA): TGTGCCAGCAGTTTAATCGGACCGGAGGGGGCCAACGAGCAGTACTTC. Protein product: CASSLIGPEGANEQYF.

The rearrangement uses TRBV11-3 and TRBJ1-1; possible D gene TRBD1, 6 bases. V shed 4 bases and J shed 4 bases, with 13 bases lying between them. Germline-derived CDR1 and CDR2 are SGHNT and YENEEA. This CDR3 has 14 residues. The CDR3 sequence is CASSSRGRGTEAFF. The CDR3 DNA is TGTGCCAGCAGCTCGCGGGGGCGCGGCACTGAAGCTTTCTTT.